The 18 T cell receptor beta chains given below trace back to one sample, sequenced in a study of blood T cell repertoires in COVID-19. The assay was immunoSEQ multiplex PCR, and TCRdb's table has in-frame clones only and misses some. The sample yields approximately 120,000 clones, around four fifths seen once. Sequencing was performed on peripheral blood. The receptors stem from a man in his sixties with acute or convalescent COVID-19.

The chain employs TRBV7-3 and TRBJ2-3, with 8 positions matching TRBD2. CDR3 length equals 13 residues. V was clipped by 5 bases and J by 8 bases; unmatched bases: 6. Germline CDR1 and CDR2: SGHTA and FQGTGA. The CDR3 protein is CASSRTSQTTQYF. CDR3 coding DNA: TGTGCCAGCAGCAGGACTAGCCAGACTACGCAGTATTTT.

The chain links TRBV7-8 to TRBJ2-5, with a tentative D call TRBD2 (5 bases). V was trimmed by 3 bases and J by 5 bases, leaving 10 bases between them. The CDR3 loop spans 13 amino acids. In germline, CDR1 is SGHVS, CDR2 FQNEAQ. The chain's CDR3 is CASSFGIRETQYF. CDR3 DNA: TGTGCCAGCAGCTTCGGGATTAGGGAGACCCAGTACTTC.

The rearrangement uses TRBV6-5 and TRBJ2-2; D perhaps matches TRBD2 (6 bases). V dropped 2 bases and J dropped 4 bases, with 11 bases sitting between them. The CDR3 extends over 15 amino acids. Germline CDR1 reads MNHEY; CDR2 reads SVGAGI. DNA of the CDR3: TGTGCCAGCAGTTACCGGGGGTCGGGCACCGGGGAGCTGTTTTTT. Its translation is CASSYRGSGTGELFF.

The V gene is TRBV5-1, the J gene TRBJ2-7; 7 bases are shared with TRBD1. CDR3 length equals 15 residues. CDR1 and CDR2 from the germline V gene are SGHRS and YFSETQ. The ends lost 2 bases at V and 1 base at J; junction bases unmatched: 6. Written as DNA, the CDR3 is TGCGCCAGCAGCTTTAACAGGGGCGGGTCCTACGAGCAGTACTTC. Encoded protein: CASSFNRGGSYEQYF.

The rearrangement uses TRBV28 and TRBJ2-7, with 12 bases aligning to TRBD2. Germline CDR1 and CDR2: MDHEN and SYDVKM. V shed 4 bases and J 2 bases; nucleotides not matched to a gene: 6. The CDR3 runs to 16 residues. The CDR3 protein is CASSSWTSGIPYEQYF. CDR3 nucleotide sequence: TGTGCCAGCAGTTCTTGGACTAGCGGGATTCCCTACGAGCAGTACTTC.

A remark on this clone: Mismatch with germline at one junction end may stem from a read error. This chain joins TRBV7-7 and TRBJ2-3; D not resolved. This CDR3 region has 14 residues. The germline gives CDR1 SSHAT, CDR2 FNYEAQ (reference sequence). Here the CDR3 DNA reads TGTGCTAGCAGCTTGACGCGATCGGGAGATACGCAGTATTTT. Its protein is CASSLTRSGDTQYF.

The chain has TRBV5-1 and TRBJ1-6; maybe TRBD1 (6 bases). The CDR3 sequence is 18 residues long. The V end lost 4 bases, the J end lost 3 bases, and 20 bases lay between the germline ends. Germline loops: CDR1 SGHRS, CDR2 YFSETQ. In nucleotides, the CDR3 is TGCGCCAGCAGCCGAAGGGGGACATCACAGGACTATAATTCACCCCTCCACTTT. This translates into CASSRRGTSQDYNSPLHF.

This clone was seen more than once but under ten times. J is TRBJ1-6 and V is TRBV9; D not resolved. The CDR3 has 14 residues. The V and J ends lost 0 bases and 7 bases respectively, with 8 bases between them. CDR1 and CDR2 from the germline V gene are SGDLS and YYNGEE. As DNA, the CDR3 is TGTGCCAGCAGCGTAGATGGCGGAAATTCACCCCTCCACTTT. Amino acid sequence: CASSVDGGNSPLHF. Full variable domain (rest looked up from reference TRBV9 and TRBJ1-6): DSGVTQTPKHLITATGQRVTLRCSPRSGDLSVYWYQQSLDQGLQFLIQYYNGEERAKGNILERFSAQQFPDLHSELNLSSLELGDSALYFCASSVDGGNSPLHFGNGTRLTVT.

The chain is built from TRBV6-1 and TRBJ1-5; D perhaps matches TRBD1 (5 bases). CDR3 size: 17 residues. Trimming shortened V by 2 bases and J by 0 bases, and 14 bases separated the two germline ends. Germline lookup yields CDR1 MNHNS and CDR2 SASEGT. CDR3 sequence (DNA): TGTGCCAGCAGTGAAAGGGTTCAGACAGCTAGCAATCAGCCCCAGCATTTT. Translating gives CASSERVQTASNQPQHF.

The rearrangement joins TRBV16 to TRBJ1-2; 8 bases are shared with TRBD1. The CDR3 extends over 14 amino acids. The J segment lost 7 bases and the V segment lost 4 bases, leaving 8 bases of the junction unmatched. Germline-derived CDR1 and CDR2 are KGHSY and FQNENV. The CDR3 protein is CASSLDRGRAGYTF. The CDR3 DNA is TGTGCCAGCAGCCTTGACAGGGGTCGGGCTGGCTACACCTTC.

V is TRBV27 and J is TRBJ1-1; the D gene is possibly TRBD1 (5 bases). Germline V gene lookup returns CDR1 MNHEY and CDR2 SMNVEV (reference sequence). The CDR3 contains 14 residues. Trimming pared 6 bases from V and 4 bases from J, leaving 15 bases between. CDR3 loop: CASRGQGGITEAFF. The CDR3 region has the DNA TGTGCCAGCAGGGGTCAGGGCGGGATCACTGAAGCTTTCTTT.

This clone was observed a handful of times. CDR3 nucleotide sequence: TGTGCCAGCAGTGAACAGGGGTGGGGACCCAACTATGGCTACACCTTC. Its protein is CASSEQGWGPNYGYTF. The chain joins TRBV6-1 to TRBJ1-2; perhaps TRBD1 as D (6 bases). Trimming pared 2 bases from V and 2 bases from J, leaving 15 bases between. The CDR3 is 16 residues long. The germline gives CDR1 MNHNS, CDR2 SASEGT.

The chain couples TRBV6-5 to TRBJ1-2; D gene uncertain. Germline V gene data show CDR1 as MNHEY and CDR2 as SVGAGI. The CDR3 spans 13 residues. Trimming removed 5 bases from V and 0 bases from J, with 7 bases in between. The CDR3 region has the DNA TGTGCCAGCAGTCCAGTGTCTAACTATGGCTACACCTTC. Its translation: CASSPVSNYGYTF.

V and J are TRBV15 and TRBJ1-1, with D uncertain. Germline assignment: CDR1 LNHNV and CDR2 YYDKDF (reference sequence). This CDR3 has 14 residues. Trimming removed 3 bases at V and 0 bases at J, with 8 bases between. CDR3 DNA sequence: TGTGCCACCAGCAGTTTAACAGTGAACACTGAAGCTTTCTTT. Its protein product is CATSSLTVNTEAFF.

The rearrangement links TRBV30 to TRBJ1-4; D gene ambiguous. CDR3 size: 14 residues. CDR1 and CDR2 from the germline V gene are GTSNPN and SVGIG (reference sequence). Trimming removed 0 bases at V and 4 bases at J, with 9 bases between. In nucleotides, the CDR3 is TGTGCCTGGAGTGTAAAGTCACTTAATGAAAAACTGTTTTTT. Encoded protein: CAWSVKSLNEKLFF. Supplemented by reference TRBV30 and TRBJ1-4, the full variable domain reads SQTIHQWPATLVQPVGSPLSLECTVEGTSNPNLYWYRQAAGRGLQLLFYSVGIGQISSEVPQNLSASRPQDRQFILSSKKLLLSDSGFYLCAWSVKSLNEKLFFGSGTQLSVL.

V gene TRBV30 combines with J gene TRBJ2-3; TRBD2 matches at 10 bases. Germline-derived CDR1 and CDR2 are GTSNPN and SVGIG (reference sequence). This CDR3 has 15 residues. Germline trimming cut 4 bases from V and 1 base from J; bases unmatched to any gene: 5. CDR3 bases: TGTGCCTGGATCTTACTAGCGGGACGCACAGATACGCAGTATTTT. Translation: CAWILLAGRTDTQYF.

This clone turned up a few times. The V call is TRBV18, the J call TRBJ1-1; a weak D match, TRBD1 (5 bases). Trimming stripped 3 bases from V and 2 bases from J, with 13 bases between. CDR1 and CDR2 (germline): KGHSH, LQKENI. CDR3 length: 15 amino acids. The CDR3 sequence: CASSPRQTRNTEAFF. The DNA of the CDR3 is TGTGCCAGCTCACCCCGACAGACCCGAAACACTGAAGCTTTCTTT.

The chain is built from TRBV5-1 and TRBJ2-1; D is perhaps TRBD2 (5 bases). V was clipped by 4 bases and J by 8 bases, with 13 bases between them. The length of the CDR3 is 13 residues. The germline V gene encodes CDR1 SGHRS and CDR2 YFSETQ. Here the CDR3 DNA reads TGCGCCAGCAGCGGGGAGCCCGGGGATGAGCAGTTCTTC. Translating gives CASSGEPGDEQFF.